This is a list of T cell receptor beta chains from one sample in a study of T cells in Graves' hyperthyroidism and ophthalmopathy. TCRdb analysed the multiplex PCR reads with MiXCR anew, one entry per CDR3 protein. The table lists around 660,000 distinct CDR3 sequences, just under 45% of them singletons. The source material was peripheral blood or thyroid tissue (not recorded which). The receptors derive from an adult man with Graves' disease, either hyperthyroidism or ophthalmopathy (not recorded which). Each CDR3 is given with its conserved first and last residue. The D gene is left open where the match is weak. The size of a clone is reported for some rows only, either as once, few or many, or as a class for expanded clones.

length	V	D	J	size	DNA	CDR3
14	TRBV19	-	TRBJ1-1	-	TGTGCCAGTAGTATCGACTCTGGAAACACTGAAGCTTTCTTT	CASSIDSGNTEAFF
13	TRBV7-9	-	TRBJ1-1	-	TGTGCCAGCAGCTTAATTGGGGGTAATGAAGCTTTCTTT	CASSLIGGNEAFF
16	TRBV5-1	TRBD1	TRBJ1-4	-	TGCGCCAGCAGCTTGGGATCCACAGGGGGCATTGAAAAACTGTTTTTT	CASSLGSTGGIEKLFF
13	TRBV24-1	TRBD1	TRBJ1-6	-	TGTGCCACGAAAGACAGGGTGAATTCACCCCTCCACTTT	CATKDRVNSPLHF
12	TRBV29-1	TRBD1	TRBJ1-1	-	TGCAGCGTAGGGTCCGGGACAGGGGAAGCTTTCTTT	CSVGSGTGEAFF
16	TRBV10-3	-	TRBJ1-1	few	TGTGCCATCAGTGGAAGGGCCTCTGAGGGGAACACTGAAGCTTTCTTT	CAISGRASEGNTEAFF
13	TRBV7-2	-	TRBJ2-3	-	TGTGCCAGCAGCCCAACCGGGACAGATACGCAGTATTTT	CASSPTGTDTQYF
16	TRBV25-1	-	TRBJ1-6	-	TGTGCCAGCAGTTACTCGGCTTTCGACCCTACTTCACCCCTCCACTTT	CASSYSAFDPTSPLHF
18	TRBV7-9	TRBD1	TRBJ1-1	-	TGTGCCAGCAGTGAAAGTGTGGGAGCCGGGACAGGGCCCACTGAAGCTTTCTTT	CASSESVGAGTGPTEAFF
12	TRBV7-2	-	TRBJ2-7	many	TGTGCCAGCAGCCCGGTCCCGTACGAGCAGTACTTC	CASSPVPYEQYF
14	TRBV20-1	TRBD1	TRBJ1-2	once	TGCAGTGCTAGGGACAGGAGGGACGACTATGGCTACACCTTC	CSARDRRDDYGYTF
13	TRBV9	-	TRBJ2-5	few	TGTGCCAGCAGCGTAGTATACGAAGGGACCCAGTACTTC	CASSVVYEGTQYF
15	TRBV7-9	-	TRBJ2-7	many	TGTGCCAGCAGCGTCGGGACCGGGCTGCCCTACGAGCAGTACTTC	CASSVGTGLPYEQYF
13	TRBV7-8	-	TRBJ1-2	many	TGTGCCAGCAGCTTGCCCAGCAAGTCAAGCTACACCTTC	CASSLPSKSSYTF
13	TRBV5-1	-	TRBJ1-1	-	TGTGCCAGCAGCCCTGAAAGGGAATCTGAAGCTTTCTTT	CASSPERESEAFF
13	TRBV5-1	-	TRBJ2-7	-	TGCGCCAGCAGCTTCGACAGAGCCGACGAGCAGTACTTC	CASSFDRADEQYF
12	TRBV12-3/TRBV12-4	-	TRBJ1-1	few	TGTGCCAGCATGGAATTGGACACTGAAGCTTTCTTT	CASMELDTEAFF
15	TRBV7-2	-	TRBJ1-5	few	TGTGCCAGCAGCCAAGCGGAAGGGAACAATCAGCCCCAGCATTTT	CASSQAEGNNQPQHF
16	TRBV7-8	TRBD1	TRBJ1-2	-	TGTGCCAGCAGCTTAACAGGGGGCGGCTCTAACTATGGCTACACCTTC	CASSLTGGGSNYGYTF
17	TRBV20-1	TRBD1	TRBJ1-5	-	TGCAGTGCTAGTTACAGGGGGGATATCTGGTCTTATCAGCCCCAGCATTTT	CSASYRGDIWSYQPQHF
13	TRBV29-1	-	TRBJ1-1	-	TGCAGCGTTAAACGGGGGGGTACCCTTGAAGCTTTCTTT	CSVKRGGTLEAFF
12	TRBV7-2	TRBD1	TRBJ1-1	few	TGTGCCAGCAGTCAGAGGACAGGATTTGCTTTCTTT	CASSQRTGFAFF
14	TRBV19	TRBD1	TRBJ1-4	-	TGTGCCAGTAGGGGGGGGACAGGGAATGAAAAACTGTTTTTT	CASRGGTGNEKLFF
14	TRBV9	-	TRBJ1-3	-	TGTGCTAGAGATGACAGGATCTACGGAAACACCATATATTTT	CARDDRIYGNTIYF
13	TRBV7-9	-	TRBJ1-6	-	TGTGCCAGCAGCCAAGATCTGGTAGCACCCCTCCACTTT	CASSQDLVAPLHF
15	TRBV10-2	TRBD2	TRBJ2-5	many	TGCGCCAGCAGTGTTATAGCGGGGGTCCAAGAGACCCAGTACTTC	CASSVIAGVQETQYF
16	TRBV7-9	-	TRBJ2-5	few	TGTGCCAGCAGCTCTCCGTCCAGGGAGGCCCAAGAGACCCAGTACTTC	CASSSPSREAQETQYF
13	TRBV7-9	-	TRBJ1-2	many	TGTGCCAGCAGCTCTCTGGACATCTATGGCTACACCTTC	CASSSLDIYGYTF
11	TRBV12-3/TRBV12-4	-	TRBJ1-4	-	TGTGCCAGCAGCAGAACAGGGTTACTGTTTTTT	CASSRTGLLFF
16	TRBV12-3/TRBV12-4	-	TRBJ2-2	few	TGTGCCAGCAGTTTAGCGCTGCGTGGCCGCACCGGGGAGCTGTTTTTT	CASSLALRGRTGELFF
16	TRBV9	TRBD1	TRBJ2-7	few	TGTGCCAGCAGTCCCTTTGGACAGGGGGTATCCTACGAGCAGTACTTC	CASSPFGQGVSYEQYF
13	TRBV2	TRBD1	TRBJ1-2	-	TGTGCCCCAGGGGACAGGAATAACTATGGCTACACCTTC	CAPGDRNNYGYTF
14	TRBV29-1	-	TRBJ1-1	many	TGCAGCGTTGAAGAAGGTCCTTTGGGCACTGAAGCTTTCTTT	CSVEEGPLGTEAFF